These 7 T cell receptor beta chains came from one sample sequenced in a study of blood T cell repertoires in COVID-19 (TCRdb year 2020). Library preparation was by the immunoSEQ multiplex PCR assay. This is the immuneACCESS table as TCRdb keeps it, with only in-frame sequences that have V and J called. A part of the clones is gone; compared with another copy, unresolved V genes explain less than half, and the rest is unexplained. This sample holds 250,000 or so clones; around nine tenths were observed only once. 1.5% to 2% of the sample is in the top ten clones. Sequenced sample: PBMCs or T cells enriched from blood (not recorded which). The source is a woman in her forties or fifties who had recovered from COVID-19.

The V gene is TRBV10-1, the J gene TRBJ1-2, with a possible D match to TRBD1 (6 bases). V lost 7 bases and J lost 4, with 13 bases in between. From germline, CDR1 is WNHNN and CDR2 SYGVQD (reference sequence). The CDR3 sequence is 13 residues long. Here the CDR3 DNA reads TGCGCCAGCATGCGACAGGTCCTCTATGGCTACACCTTC. Protein: CASMRQVLYGYTF.

V usage is TRBV5-4 and J usage is TRBJ2-2, with TRBD2 as a possible D gene (5 bases). This CDR3 has 15 amino acids. Germline V lookup: CDR1 SGHNT, CDR2 YYREEE (reference sequence). V was trimmed by 2 bases and J by 4 bases, leaving 12 bases between them. The chain's CDR3 is CASSFERGPTGELFF. CDR3 DNA: TGTGCCAGCAGCTTTGAGAGAGGGCCCACCGGGGAGCTGTTTTTT.

The chain carries TRBV28 and TRBJ2-2, with D perhaps matching TRBD1 (5 bases). Germline V lookup: CDR1 MDHEN, CDR2 SYDVKM. The V end was cut by 3 bases, the J end by 7 bases, with 12 bases between. The CDR3 sequence is 14 residues long. CDR3 nucleotide sequence: TGTGCCAGCAGTTTCCTAGGGGTAGGCGGGGAGCTGTTTTTT. It specifies CASSFLGVGGELFF.

This clone has just one count. For the CDR3, the DNA is TGCAGTGCTAGTAGGGCTAGCGGAACCTACGAGCAGTACTTC. Protein product: CSASRASGTYEQYF. The chain recombines TRBV20-1 with TRBJ2-7, with 7 bases fitting TRBD2. CDR3 length: 14 residues. Germline V gives CDR1 DFQATT, CDR2 SNEGSKA (reference sequence). The trim removed 3 bases at V and 2 bases at J, leaving 7 bases unmatched.

This clone showed up just a few times. The rearrangement joins TRBV6-5 to TRBJ1-5; the D is unclear. Germline CDR1 is MNHEY and CDR2 is SVGAGI. This CDR3 is 14 amino acids long. Trimming stripped 10 bases from V and 6 bases from J, with 19 bases between. In DNA form, the CDR3 reads TGTGCCACACGTTCCGGGGATAGTAGTCAGCCCCAGCATTTT. Protein sequence: CATRSGDSSQPQHF.

The chain links TRBV2 to TRBJ2-1; 7 bases map to TRBD2. J gave up 0 bases and V 6 bases, and 8 bases lay outside the gene matches. Germline values: CDR1 SNHLY, CDR2 FYNNEI. The CDR3 loop spans 16 amino acids. CDR3 sequence reads: CASRGVAGSSYNEQFF. CDR3 coding DNA: TGTGCCAGCAGAGGAGTAGCGGGCAGCTCCTACAATGAGCAGTTCTTC.

This clone was seen just once. The chain has TRBV28 and TRBJ2-1, with TRBD2 matching 10 bases. Looked up from germline, CDR1 is MDHEN and CDR2 is SYDVKM. CDR3 length equals 14 residues. The J segment lost 3 bases and the V segment lost 7 bases, leaving 3 bases of the junction unmatched. CDR3 sequence reads: CASTRTSGYNEQFF. The CDR3 DNA reads TGTGCCAGCACTCGGACTAGCGGCTACAATGAGCAGTTCTTC.